This T cell receptor (beta chain) is drawn from a study of T cell responses to AZD1222 COVID-19 vaccine. CDR3 length equals 15 residues. V was pared by 4 bases and J by 0 bases, with 13 bases between. Germline V gene sequence: CDR1 LNHDA, CDR2 SQIVND (reference sequence). In the case of this clone: Its specificity is unknown.

Clones were read by immunoSEQ multiplex PCR, and TCRdb kept only the in-frame ones, dropping some. The sample yields about 200,000 clones, around 93% seen once. Study-level results: White British ancestry dominated among donors, who included more females, and clonal diversity was possibly underestimated. Vaccine-related CD4 TCRs covered spike, predominating at 160-218 and 743-854.

The chain has TRBV19 and TRBJ2-7, with a possible D match to TRBD1 (6 bases). The sequence came from an adult who received the AZD1222 COVID-19 vaccine. This specimen consisted of peripheral blood, obtained 28 days after the second AZD1222 dose. CDR3 sequence (DNA): TGTGCCAGTAGTAAGACAGGCGGACTCTCCTACGAGCAGTACTTC. This translates into CASSKTGGLSYEQYF.